The rows below give T cell receptor beta chains drawn from one sample of a study of cytomegalovirus exposure and HLA in healthy donors. The assay was immunoSEQ multiplex PCR, and TCRdb's table has in-frame clones only and misses some. The sample consists of a few hundred thousand clones, over 70% of them appearing once. Sequencing input: PBMCs. Source of these receptors: a woman aged 25 to 39 in good health and CMV-seropositive. Each CDR3 is given with its conserved first and last residue. D genes are given only for firm matches. Clone size is shown for a subset of rows, as once, few, many or a class of expanded clone.

j_call,v_call,clone_size,d_call,cdr3_aa,cdr3_nt
TRBJ1-1,TRBV30,once,-,CAWMGNSEAFF,TGTGCCTGGATGGGAAACTCTGAAGCTTTCTTT
TRBJ1-1,TRBV27,-,-,CASSLLGTNTEAFF,TGTGCCAGCAGTTTACTGGGCACGAACACTGAAGCTTTCTTT
TRBJ2-3,TRBV7-8,-,-,CASSPSTDTQYF,TGTGCCAGCAGCCCTAGCACAGATACGCAGTATTTT
TRBJ1-1,TRBV19,-,TRBD1,CAARQGRETEAFF,TGTGCCGCCCGACAGGGGAGGGAGACTGAAGCTTTCTTT
TRBJ2-5,TRBV5-1,-,-,CASSLAQGGTQYF,TGCGCCAGCAGCTTGGCCCAGGGGGGGACCCAGTACTTC
TRBJ1-1,TRBV10-3,-,-,CAISPGENTEAFF,TGTGCCATCAGCCCCGGAGAGAACACTGAAGCTTTCTTT
TRBJ2-1,TRBV10-3,-,-,CAISEFRNEQFF,TGTGCCATCAGTGAGTTTCGGAATGAGCAGTTCTTC
TRBJ2-3,TRBV5-1,-,TRBD1,CASSTGQGWGFTDTQYF,TGCGCCAGCAGCACAGGACAGGGTTGGGGCTTCACAGATACGCAGTATTTT
TRBJ1-1,TRBV4-3,-,-,CASSQLRRNTEAFF,TGCGCCAGCAGCCAATTAAGGAGAAACACTGAAGCTTTCTTT
TRBJ1-1,TRBV11-3,-,-,CASSPRGGMNTEAFF,TGTGCCAGCAGCCCACGGGGGGGGATGAACACTGAAGCTTTCTTT
TRBJ1-1,TRBV2,once,-,CASSETQGGDTEAFF,TGTGCCAGCAGTGAAACGCAGGGAGGGGACACTGAAGCTTTCTTT
TRBJ1-2,TRBV25-1,-,-,CASSETGIANYGYTF,TGTGCCAGCAGTGAAACTGGAATAGCTAACTATGGCTACACCTTC
TRBJ2-7,TRBV5-1,-,-,CASSPFDRTPKDEQYF,TGCGCCAGCAGCCCCTTTGACAGGACCCCTAAGGATGAGCAGTACTTC
TRBJ2-3,TRBV6-5,-,TRBD2,CASRTPSGSTDTQYF,TGTGCCTCCCGGACCCCTAGCGGGAGCACAGATACGCAGTATTTT
TRBJ2-3,TRBV28,-,-,CASSPSPWGVSDTQYF,TGTGCCAGCAGTCCCTCACCGTGGGGGGTGTCAGATACGCAGTATTTT
TRBJ1-2,TRBV28,-,TRBD1,CASRTGTENGYTF,TGTGCCAGCAGAACCGGGACAGAGAATGGCTACACCTTC
TRBJ2-5,TRBV19,-,-,CASSVSPQGHTETQYF,TGTGCCAGTAGTGTTTCTCCCCAGGGGCATACCGAGACCCAGTACTTC
TRBJ1-4,TRBV2,once,-,CASSELGTGNEKLFF,TGTGCCAGCAGTGAACTTGGGACCGGGAATGAAAAACTGTTTTTT
TRBJ1-2,TRBV28,few,-,CASSHYGYTF,TGTGCCAGCAGCCACTATGGCTACACCTTC
TRBJ2-5,TRBV5-1,once,-,CASSGQISYQETQYF,TGCGCCAGCAGCGGACAAATCTCGTACCAAGAGACCCAGTACTTC
TRBJ1-1,TRBV2,-,-,CASSPGDTEAFF,TGTGCCAGCAGTCCAGGGGACACTGAAGCTTTCTTT
TRBJ1-1,TRBV11-2,-,-,CASSLEAAGITEAFF,TGTGCCAGCAGCTTAGAAGCGGCTGGGATCACTGAAGCTTTCTTT
TRBJ2-4,TRBV30,-,TRBD1,CAWGSSDRANIQYF,TGTGCCTGGGGTTCCTCGGACAGGGCTAACATTCAGTACTTC
TRBJ2-2,TRBV6-5,-,-,CATKGKGNTGELFF,TGTGCCACGAAAGGCAAGGGGAACACCGGGGAGCTGTTTTTT
TRBJ1-2,TRBV6-5,-,-,CASSRGSGGYTF,TGTGCCAGCAGCCGCGGTTCGGGTGGCTACACCTTC
TRBJ2-7,TRBV27,once,TRBD2,CASRGSGSRSSYEQYF,TGTGCCAGCAGAGGTAGCGGGAGCCGCAGCTCCTACGAGCAGTACTTC
TRBJ1-3,TRBV6-5,-,-,CASSYSVFEGNTIYF,TGTGCCAGCAGTTACTCTGTTTTTGAAGGGAACACCATATATTTT
TRBJ2-7,TRBV6-6,-,TRBD1,CASSLLPTGAYEQYF,TGTGCCAGCAGCCTCCTGCCGACAGGGGCATACGAGCAGTACTTC
TRBJ1-1,TRBV11-3,few,-,CASSSEKETEAFF,TGTGCCAGCAGCTCAGAAAAGGAAACTGAAGCTTTCTTT
TRBJ2-7,TRBV7-9,-,TRBD1,CASSRPGAGTATYEQYF,TGTGCCAGCAGCCGACCAGGTGCCGGGACAGCAACCTACGAGCAGTACTTC
TRBJ2-5,TRBV15,once,TRBD2,CATSGRGREGETQYF,TGTGCCACCAGCGGCCGGGGCAGGGAGGGGGAGACCCAGTACTTC
TRBJ1-5,TRBV6-5,-,-,CASSYSAGGIWPQHF,TGTGCCAGCAGTTACTCGGCCGGGGGTATTTGGCCCCAGCATTTT
TRBJ1-5,TRBV6-1,-,TRBD1,CASSEAGTGKNQPQHF,TGTGCCAGCAGTGAAGCCGGGACAGGGAAAAATCAGCCCCAGCATTTT